These 2 T cell receptor beta chains were sequenced from one sample in a study of cytomegalovirus exposure and HLA in healthy donors. PCR involved 60 Vbeta and 13 Jbeta primers. TCRdb keeps only in-frame clones here, not all; method: immunoSEQ multiplex PCR. The table has some 170,000 clones, roughly four fifths seen once. The sample taken for sequencing was PBMCs. Receptor source: a middle-aged woman in good health and CMV-seronegative.

The gene calls are TRBV7-8 and TRBJ2-1; TRBD2 agrees at 11 bases. CDR1 is SGHVS, CDR2 FQNEAQ, per germline. The junction had 10 bases not matched to a gene; V was cut back by 5 bases and J by 7 bases. CDR3 length: 16 residues. CDR3 in amino acids: CASSRRPGLAENEQFF. The CDR3 DNA sequence: TGTGCCAGCAGCCGGAGGCCGGGACTAGCGGAAAATGAGCAGTTCTTC.

This chain joins TRBV25-1 and TRBJ1-1, with TRBD1 matching over 7 bases. CDR1 MGHDK and CDR2 SYGVNS come from the germline V gene. The V segment lost 4 bases and the J segment 7 bases; nucleotides outside the gene matches: 12. CDR3 length equals 15 residues. CDR3 DNA: TGTGCCAGCAGTGTTTCAGCGTATGGGGACAGTGAAGCTTTCTTT. This translates into CASSVSAYGDSEAFF.